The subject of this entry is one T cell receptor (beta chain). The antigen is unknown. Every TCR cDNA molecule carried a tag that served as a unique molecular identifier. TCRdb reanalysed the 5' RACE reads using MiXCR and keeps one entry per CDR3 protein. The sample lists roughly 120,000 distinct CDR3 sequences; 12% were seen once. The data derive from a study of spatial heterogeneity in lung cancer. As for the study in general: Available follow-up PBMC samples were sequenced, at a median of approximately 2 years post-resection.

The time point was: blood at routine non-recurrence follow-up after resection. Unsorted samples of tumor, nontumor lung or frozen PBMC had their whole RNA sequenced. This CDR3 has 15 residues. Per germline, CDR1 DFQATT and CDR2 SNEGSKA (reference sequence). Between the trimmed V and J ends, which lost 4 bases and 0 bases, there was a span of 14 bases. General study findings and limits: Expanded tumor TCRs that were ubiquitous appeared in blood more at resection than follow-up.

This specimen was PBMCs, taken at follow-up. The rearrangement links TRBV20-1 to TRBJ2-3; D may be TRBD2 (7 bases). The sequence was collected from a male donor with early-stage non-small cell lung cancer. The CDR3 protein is CSAKGGSASTDTQYF. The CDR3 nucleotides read TGCAGTGCTAAGGGGGGGAGTGCTAGCACAGATACGCAGTATTTT.